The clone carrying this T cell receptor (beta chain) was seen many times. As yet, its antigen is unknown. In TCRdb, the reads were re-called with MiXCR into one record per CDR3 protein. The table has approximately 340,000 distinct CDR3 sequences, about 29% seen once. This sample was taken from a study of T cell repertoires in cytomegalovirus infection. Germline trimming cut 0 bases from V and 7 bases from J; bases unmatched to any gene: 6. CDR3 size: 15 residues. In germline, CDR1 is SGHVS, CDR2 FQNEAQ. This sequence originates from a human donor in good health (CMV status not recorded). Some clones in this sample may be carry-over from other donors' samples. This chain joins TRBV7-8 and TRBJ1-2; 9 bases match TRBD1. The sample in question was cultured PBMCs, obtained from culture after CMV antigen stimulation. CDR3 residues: CASSLAPRQGGGYTF. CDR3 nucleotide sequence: TGTGCCAGCAGCTTAGCACCCCGACAGGGGGGTGGCTACACCTTC.